This T cell receptor (beta chain) is from a study of post-analysis software for immune sequencing data. Study information: The courses of disease that were included comprised relapsing-remitting, secondary progressive and progressive-relapsing multiple sclerosis.

V was shortened by 0 bases and J by 7 bases, with 19 bases between the two germline ends. Looked up from germline, CDR1 is DFQATT and CDR2 is SNEGSKA (reference sequence). CDR3 length equals 16 residues. Carried by the TCR beta cDNA libraries were unique molecular identifiers. A population of about 1 to 11 million T cells gave rise to around 530,000 cDNA molecules. TCRdb reprocessed the PCR reads with MiXCR, giving one entry per CDR3 protein. The sample has 450,000 to 650,000 distinct CDR3 sequences, 44% seen once. Whole-study findings and limits: Analysis by F measure revealed that same-batch samples clustered strongly together. Compared with controls, patients had more of roughly 5 TRBV segments, including TRBV5-6, TRBV5-1 and TRBV20-1. Compared with controls, patients showed significantly lower normalized Chao1 diversity.

This clonotype was observed a few times. The antigen is not known. Sequencing was carried out using blood. The sequence was collected from a girl aged 5-17 years with multiple sclerosis. The chain uses TRBV20-1 and TRBJ2-1; a weak D match, TRBD2 (5 bases). In nucleotides, the CDR3 is TGCAGTGCTAGAGATATAGAACACGGAGGCCTGAATGAGCAGTTCTTC. Translating gives CSARDIEHGGLNEQFF.